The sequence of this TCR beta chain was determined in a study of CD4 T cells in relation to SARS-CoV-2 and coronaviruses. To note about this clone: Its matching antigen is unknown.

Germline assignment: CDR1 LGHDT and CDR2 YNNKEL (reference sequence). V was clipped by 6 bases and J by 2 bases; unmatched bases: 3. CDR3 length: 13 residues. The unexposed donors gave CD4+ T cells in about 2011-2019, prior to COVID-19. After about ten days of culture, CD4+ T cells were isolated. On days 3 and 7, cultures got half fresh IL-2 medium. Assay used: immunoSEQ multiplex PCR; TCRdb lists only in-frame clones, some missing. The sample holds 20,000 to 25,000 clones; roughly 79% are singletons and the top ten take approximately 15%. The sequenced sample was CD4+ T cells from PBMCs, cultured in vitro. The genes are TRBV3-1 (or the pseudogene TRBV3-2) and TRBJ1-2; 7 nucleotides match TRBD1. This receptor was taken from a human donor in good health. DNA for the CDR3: TGTGCCAGCAGACAGGGGCCGAACTATGGCTACACCTTC. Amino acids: CASRQGPNYGYTF.